These 15 T cell receptor beta chains were sequenced from one sample in a study of response to subunit inactivated influenza vaccine. TCRdb itself ran the RT-PCR reads through MiXCR, one entry per CDR3 protein. The sample lists over 300,000 distinct CDR3 sequences, about a fifth occurring once. The specimen was PBMCs from blood, collected less than 22 months after vaccination. These receptors were collected from a man aged 45-69 years who received an inactivated influenza vaccine.

The V and J genes are TRBV6-2 or TRBV6-3 and TRBJ1-1; TRBD1 is a possible D gene (5 bases). From germline, CDR1 is MNHEY and CDR2 SVGEGT. With 5 bases removed from V and 6 bases from J, the gap between germline ends came to 10 bases. This CDR3 is 12 amino acids long. The CDR3 nucleotides are TGTGCCAGCAGTAGGGGCGTGCCTGAAGCTTTCTTT. Translation: CASSRGVPEAFF.

The CDR3 loop is CASSLALQGAYEQYF. CDR3 nucleotides: TGCGCCAGCAGCTTGGCCTTACAGGGGGCTTACGAGCAGTACTTC. The chain uses TRBV5-1 and TRBJ2-7; 9 positions agree with TRBD1. V shed 0 bases and J 4 bases; nucleotides not matched to a gene: 5. The CDR3 extends over 15 amino acids. CDR1 and CDR2 (germline): SGHRS, YFSETQ.

This clonotype came up a few times. This chain connects TRBV12-3 or TRBV12-4 to TRBJ2-5; no reliable D call. The CDR3 covers 12 residues. V lost 1 base to trimming and J lost 4 bases, with 4 bases between them. This CDR3 reads CASSLVSETQYF. DNA for the CDR3: TGTGCCAGCAGTTTAGTCTCAGAGACCCAGTACTTC.

The sample holds a few counts of this clonotype. V and J are TRBV30 and TRBJ1-6; no firm D call. Trimming cost V 5 bases and J 14 bases, with 13 bases left between them. Germline V CDR1 and CDR2: GTSNPN, SVGIG (reference sequence). The CDR3 is 11 amino acids. DNA of the CDR3: TGTGCCTGGGGTCGGTTTGAATCCCTCCACTTT. Its protein is CAWGRFESLHF. The variable domain in full, with the rest retrieved from reference TRBV30 and TRBJ1-6, is SQTIHQWPATLVQPVGSPLSLECTVEGTSNPNLYWYRQAAGRGLQLLFYSVGIGQISSEVPQNLSASRPQDRQFILSSKKLLLSDSGFYLCAWGRFESLHFGNGTRLTVT.

The V gene is TRBV20-1, the J gene TRBJ2-7; D gene uncertain. The CDR3 consists of 12 residues. The V gene lost 3 bases and the J gene lost 2 bases, with 8 bases spanning the gap. The germline gives CDR1 DFQATT, CDR2 SNEGSKA (reference sequence). CDR3 coding DNA: TGCAGTGCTAGGCAGGATGCCTACGAGCAGTACTTC. Encoded protein: CSARQDAYEQYF.

This clonotype has more than one count but fewer than ten. The rearrangement joins TRBV11-3 to TRBJ2-7, with TRBD1 matching 7 bases. The CDR3 is 15 amino acids. Germline CDR1 is SGHNT and CDR2 is YENEEA. Germline trimming cut 4 bases from V and 0 bases from J; bases unmatched to any gene: 6. CDR3 in DNA: TGTGCCAGCAGCTGGACAGGCAAAAGCTCCTACGAGCAGTACTTC. Protein: CASSWTGKSSYEQYF.

The rearrangement joins TRBV12-3 or TRBV12-4 to TRBJ2-7, with D unclear. This CDR3 has 12 amino acids. V was clipped by 5 bases and J by 7 bases, with 12 bases between them. CDR3 residues: CASSQQQWEQYF. CDR3 bases: TGTGCCAGCAGTCAGCAACAATGGGAGCAGTACTTC.

CDR3 loop: CASSYSTYEDTQYF. In DNA, the CDR3 is TGTGCCAGCAGTTACTCGACTTACGAGGATACGCAGTATTTT. This chain connects TRBV6-5 to TRBJ2-3, with D uncertain. In germline, CDR1 is MNHEY, CDR2 SVGAGI. V lost 0 bases and J lost 6, with 10 bases in between. The CDR3 totals 14 residues.

This chain connects TRBV4-3 to TRBJ1-2; D is unclear. V gave up 3 bases and J gave up 4 bases, with 9 bases separating them. Germline V gene lookup returns CDR1 LGHNA and CDR2 YSLEER. The CDR3 totals 13 residues. The CDR3 DNA reads TGCGCCAGCAGCCAGGGCAGGATCTATGGCTACACCTTC. This sequence encodes CASSQGRIYGYTF.

This clonotype has only one observation. This chain joins TRBV3-1 and TRBJ2-7; the match to TRBD1 covers 11 bases. The germline V gene encodes CDR1 LGHDT and CDR2 YNNKEL (reference sequence). CDR3 length: 17 residues. The V gene end was trimmed by 4 bases and the J gene end by 3 bases; junction bases not matched to a gene: 11. CDR3 sequence (DNA): TGTGCCAGCAGCCTTAAACCTGGACAGGGGGCTTTCTACGAGCAGTACTTC. The encoded protein is CASSLKPGQGAFYEQYF.

The CDR3, as DNA: TGTGCCAGCAGCTCCAAGACAGGGGGGTCGACCGGGGAGCTGTTTTTT. Its translation: CASSSKTGGSTGELFF. The J gene is TRBJ2-2, the V gene TRBV7-9; 9 bases fit TRBD1. V gave up 4 bases and J gave up 5 bases; unmatched junction bases: 8. CDR3 length equals 16 residues. Germline loops: CDR1 SEHNR, CDR2 FQNEAQ (reference sequence). The complete variable domain, with remaining parts taken from reference TRBV7-9 and TRBJ2-2, reads DTGVSQNPRHKITKRGQNVTFRCDPISEHNRLYWYRQTLGQGPEFLTYFQNEAQLEKSRLLSDRFSAERPKGSFSTLEIQRTEQGDSAMYLCASSSKTGGSTGELFFGEGSRLTVL.

In its sample, this clonotype was seen a few times. V is TRBV12-3 or TRBV12-4 and J is TRBJ1-4; 7 nucleotides match TRBD1. With V trimmed by 4 bases and J by 9 bases, 20 bases remained unmatched. CDR3 length: 18 amino acids. The CDR3 DNA reads as TGTGCCAGCAGTTCAGACAGGGACTCGGGCCTCCTTAGAAAAAAACTGTTTTTT. Its protein product is CASSSDRDSGLLRKKLFF.

This clonotype was seen ten or more times. The chain has TRBV6-5 and TRBJ2-7; TRBD2 matches at 7 bases. The J segment lost 4 bases and the V segment lost 10 bases, leaving 4 bases of the junction unmatched. Germline values: CDR1 MNHEY, CDR2 SVGAGI. The CDR3 is 11 amino acids. CDR3 sequence (DNA): TGTGCCACCCAGGGACTATACGAGCAGTACTTC. The encoded protein is CATQGLYEQYF.

This clonotype turned up a few times. This chain links TRBV28 with TRBJ2-1; possible D gene TRBD2, 6 bases. The length of the CDR3 is 16 residues. CDR1 and CDR2 from the germline V gene are MDHEN and SYDVKM. Trimming removed 4 bases from V and 1 base from J, with 14 bases in between. CDR3 nucleotides: TGTGCCAGCAGTTCGTGGGGCGGGATATCCTACAATGAGCAGTTCTTC. This gives the protein CASSSWGGISYNEQFF.

The CDR3: CASNPTGTFSGNTIYF. Here the CDR3 DNA reads TGTGCCAGCAACCCCACCGGGACGTTCTCTGGAAACACCATATATTTT. This rearrangement joins TRBV28 to TRBJ1-3, with D possibly TRBD1 on 5 matching bases. V was cut by 7 bases and J by 0 bases, with 16 bases left in between. The germline gives CDR1 MDHEN, CDR2 SYDVKM. The CDR3 extends over 16 amino acids.